A single T cell receptor (beta chain) is shown here with its context. The antigen remains unidentified. This sample was taken from a study of T cell repertoires in cytomegalovirus infection. General study results and limits: HLA-C-restricted CMV clonotypes gave the most frequent clonotype in two of eight donors.

Germline V gene data show CDR1 as MDHEN and CDR2 as SYDVKM. This CDR3 has 12 residues. V was clipped by 5 bases and J by 6 bases, with 9 bases between them. From the reads, TCRdb called clonotypes with MiXCR, one entry per CDR3 protein. The data contain more than 400,000 distinct CDR3 sequences, about 26% of them singletons. This sequence joins TRBV28 and TRBJ2-3; D gene unclear. Sequences were obtained from PBMCs. This clonotype was obtained from a human donor in good health (CMV status not recorded). Some clones in this sample may be carry-over from other donors' samples. DNA of the CDR3: TGTGCCAGCAGTCCCCGAATGGATACGCAGTATTTT. Its translation: CASSPRMDTQYF.